This T cell receptor beta chain was identified in a study of identical twins. Whole-study findings and limits: Insertions were fewer in abundant cord blood beta clonotypes, whereas memory repertoires showed none of this pattern. Models underpredicted monozygotic twin sharing of out-of-frame TCR alpha.

Everyone who gave samples was a healthy Caucasian. Trimming left V 4 bases short and J 7 bases short, with 13 bases between. This CDR3 is 13 amino acids long. From germline, CDR1 is MNHEY and CDR2 SVGAGI. cDNA carried unique molecular identifiers, and a universal primer site was added by template switching. A single record per CDR3 protein comes from TCRdb applying MiXCR to the 5' RACE reads. The repertoire includes about 690,000 distinct CDR3 sequences, around 6% of them detected once, and around 2% sits in the top ten. This clonotype was observed a handful of times. Its specificity is unknown. This TCR was sampled from a man younger than 30 in good health. The sequencing sample was made of naive T cells sorted from blood. The rearrangement uses TRBV6-5 and TRBJ2-5; D could derive from TRBD1 or TRBD2 (7 bases each). The CDR3 is CASSSGGGGTQYF. The CDR3 bases are TGTGCCAGCAGTTCAGGGGGAGGGGGGACCCAGTACTTC.